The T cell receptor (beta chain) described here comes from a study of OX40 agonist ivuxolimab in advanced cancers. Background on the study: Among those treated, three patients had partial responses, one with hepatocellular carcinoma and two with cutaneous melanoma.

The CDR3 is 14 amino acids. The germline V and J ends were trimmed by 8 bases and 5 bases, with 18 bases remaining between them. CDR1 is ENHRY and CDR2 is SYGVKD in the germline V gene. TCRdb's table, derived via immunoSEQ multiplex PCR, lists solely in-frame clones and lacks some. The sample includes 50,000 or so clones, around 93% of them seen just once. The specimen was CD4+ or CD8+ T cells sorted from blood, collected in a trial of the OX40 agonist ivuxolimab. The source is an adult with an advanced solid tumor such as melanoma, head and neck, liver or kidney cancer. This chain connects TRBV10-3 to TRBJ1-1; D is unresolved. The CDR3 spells CAIFAGPPGTEAFF. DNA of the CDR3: TGTGCCATCTTTGCTGGCCCTCCGGGGACTGAAGCTTTCTTT.